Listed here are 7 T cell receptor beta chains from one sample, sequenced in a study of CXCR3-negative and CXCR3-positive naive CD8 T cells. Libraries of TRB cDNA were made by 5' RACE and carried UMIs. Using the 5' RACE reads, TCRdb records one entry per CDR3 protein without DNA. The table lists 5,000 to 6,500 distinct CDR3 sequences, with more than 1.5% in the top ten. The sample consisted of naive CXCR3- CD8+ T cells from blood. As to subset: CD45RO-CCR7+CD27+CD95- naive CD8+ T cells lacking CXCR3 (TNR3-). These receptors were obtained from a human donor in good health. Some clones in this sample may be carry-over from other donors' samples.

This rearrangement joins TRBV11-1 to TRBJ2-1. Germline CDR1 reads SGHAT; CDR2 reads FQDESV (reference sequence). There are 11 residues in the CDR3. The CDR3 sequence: CASSLAPEQFF.

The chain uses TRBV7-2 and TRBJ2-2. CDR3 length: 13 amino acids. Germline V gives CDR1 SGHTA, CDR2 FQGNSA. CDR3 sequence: CASSLAGTGELFF.

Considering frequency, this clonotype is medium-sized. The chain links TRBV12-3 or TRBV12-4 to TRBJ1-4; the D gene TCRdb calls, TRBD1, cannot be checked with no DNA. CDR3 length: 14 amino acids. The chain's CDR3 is CASRSTGGLEKLFF.

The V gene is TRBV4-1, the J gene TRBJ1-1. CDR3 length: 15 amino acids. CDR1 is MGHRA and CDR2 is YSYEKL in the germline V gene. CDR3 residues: CASSQTTSMNTEAFF.

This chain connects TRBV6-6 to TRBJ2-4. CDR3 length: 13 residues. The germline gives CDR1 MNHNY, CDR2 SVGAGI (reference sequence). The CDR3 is CASSYDRSTIQYF.

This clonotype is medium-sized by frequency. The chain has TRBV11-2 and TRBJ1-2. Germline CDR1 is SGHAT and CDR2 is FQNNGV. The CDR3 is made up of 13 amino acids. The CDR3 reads CASSARVGYGYTF.

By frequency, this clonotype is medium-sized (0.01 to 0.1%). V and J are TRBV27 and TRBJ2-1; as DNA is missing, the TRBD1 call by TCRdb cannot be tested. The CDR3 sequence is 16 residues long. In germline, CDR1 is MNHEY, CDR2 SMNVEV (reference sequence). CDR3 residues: CASSLRRTGRYNEQFF.